The sequence of this TCR beta chain was determined in a study of T cell changes during pregnancy in multiple sclerosis. The method was immunoSEQ multiplex PCR; TCRdb's version includes in-frame clones alone and lacks a portion of them. The sample gives some 48,000 clones, approximately 96% of which show up once; 0.89% is in the top ten. The CDR3 spans 15 residues. Trimming stripped 6 bases from V and 8 bases from J, with 22 bases between. From germline, CDR1 is MNHNS and CDR2 SASEGT. The receptor comes from a female donor with multiple sclerosis, enrolled in a pregnancy study. The gene calls are TRBV6-1 and TRBJ1-2; the D gene is possibly TRBD1 (5 bases). The sample here was peripheral blood, taken in the second trimester of pregnancy. The CDR3 nucleotides are TGTGCCAGCAGGAGCCCTCGGGCAGGGCCGGGCGGCTACACCTTC. It translates to CASRSPRAGPGGYTF.